This note documents a single T cell receptor (beta chain) sequence. Its antigen is as yet unknown. The DNA is left out, because the CDR3 cannot be placed on it with certainty; the CDR3 is given as TCRdb lists it. Investigators profiled TCR beta VDJ and CDR3 from genomic DNA template. MiXCR was run by TCRdb on the reads, yielding one entry per CDR3 protein. In the table there are hundreds of thousands of distinct CDR3 sequences, around 82% of which are singletons. This entry is derived from a study of CD8+CD57+ T cells in acquired aplastic anemia. Selection for sequencing was limited to patients who had shown CD8+CD57+ cell expansion by flow cytometry. Study results and limitations: Researchers report that about 28 CD8+ CDR3 sequences appeared in both patients and controls.

Germline V gene sequence: CDR1 SGDLS, CDR2 YYNGEE. From its first to its last residue, the CDR3 has 15 amino acids. V and J are TRBV9 and TRBJ1-1. This clonotype originated in a human donor with aplastic anemia. Sequencing was done on a sample of sorted CD4+, CD8+, or CD8+CD57+ T cells (not recorded which) from PBMCs. The CDR3 region is CASGLDRNIQYFAFF.